The T cell receptor (beta chain) described here comes from a study of technical replicates of blood from a few donors. Sequencing used immunoSEQ multiplex PCR; TCRdb keeps in-frame clones, though not all of them. The data contain tens of thousands of clones, approximately 97% of them singletons. Remarks on this clone: The germline gene is not matched at one end of the junction; a read error may be the cause.

The CDR3 runs 14 residues. CDR1 and CDR2 (germline): MNHEY, SVGAGI. The specimen sequenced was T cells isolated from PBMCs. The V and J genes are TRBV6-5 and TRBJ1-2; D ambiguous. The TCR originated in a human donor in good health. The CDR3 is CASSYSRIVSRLAF. CDR3 in DNA: TGTGCCAGCAGTTACTCGAGGATCGTAAGCCGGCTGGCCTTC.